The source of this TCR beta chain is a study of healthy donors' naive CD4 and CD8 T cells. Looking at the study overall: For TCR alpha, new primers spanned all functional IMGT alpha genes.

Starting from around 500 ng of total RNA, TCR libraries were made with linear amplification. TCRdb processed the reads anew with MiXCR; each CDR3 protein has one entry. The table has some 190,000 distinct CDR3 sequences, about four fifths seen once; the top ten hold more than 2%. Sorting defined naive CD4+ as CD4+CD8-CD45RO-CD45RA+ and naive CD8+ as CD8+CD4-CD45RA+CD27bright. The CDR3 has 14 residues. Trimming left V 3 bases short and J 2 bases short, with 10 bases between. Germline V gene lookup returns CDR1 MGHRA and CDR2 YSYEKL. V and J are TRBV4-1 and TRBJ1-1; maybe TRBD1 (5 bases). Source material: naive CD4+ and CD8+ T cells sorted from blood, pooled from several donors. The TCR was taken from a pool of human donors in good health; the sample pools cells from several healthy donors. The CDR3 loop reads CASSQPGPNTEAFF. The CDR3 DNA follows: TGCGCCAGCAGCCAGCCGGGACCCAACACTGAAGCTTTCTTT.